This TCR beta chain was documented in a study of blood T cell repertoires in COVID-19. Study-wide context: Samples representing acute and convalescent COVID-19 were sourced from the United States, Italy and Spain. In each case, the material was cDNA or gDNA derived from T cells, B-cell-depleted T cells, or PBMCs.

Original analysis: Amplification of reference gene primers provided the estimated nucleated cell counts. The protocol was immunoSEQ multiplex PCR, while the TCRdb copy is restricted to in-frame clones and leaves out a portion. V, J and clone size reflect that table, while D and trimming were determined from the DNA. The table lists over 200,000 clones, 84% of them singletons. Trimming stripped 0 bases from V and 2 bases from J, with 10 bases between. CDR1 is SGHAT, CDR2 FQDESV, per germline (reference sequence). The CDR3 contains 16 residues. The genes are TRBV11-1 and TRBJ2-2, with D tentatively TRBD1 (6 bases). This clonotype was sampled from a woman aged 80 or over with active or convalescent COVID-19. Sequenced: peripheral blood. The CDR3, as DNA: TGTGCCAGCAGCTTAGCCAGGGACATTAACACCGGGGAGCTGTTTTTT. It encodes CASSLARDINTGELFF.